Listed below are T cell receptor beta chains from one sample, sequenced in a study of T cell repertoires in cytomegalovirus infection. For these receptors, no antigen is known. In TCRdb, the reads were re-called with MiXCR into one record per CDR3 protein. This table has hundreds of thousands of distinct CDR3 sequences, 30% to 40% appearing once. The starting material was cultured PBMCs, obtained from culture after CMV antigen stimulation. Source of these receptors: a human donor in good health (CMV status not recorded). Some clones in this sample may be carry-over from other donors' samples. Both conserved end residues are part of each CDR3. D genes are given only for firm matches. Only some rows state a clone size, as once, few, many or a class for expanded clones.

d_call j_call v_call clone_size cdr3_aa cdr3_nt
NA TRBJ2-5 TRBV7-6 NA CASSSSGTPETQYF TGTGCCAGCAGCTCATCCGGGACACCAGAGACCCAGTACTTC
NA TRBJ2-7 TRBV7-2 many CASSRTHPGTLYEQYF TGTGCCAGCAGCCGGACCCACCCCGGGACTCTCTACGAGCAGTACTTC
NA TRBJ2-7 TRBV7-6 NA CASSFGASYEQYF TGTGCCAGCAGCTTTGGGGCGAGCTACGAGCAGTACTTC
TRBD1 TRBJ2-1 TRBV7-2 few CASSLVLGTGWTYNEQFF TGTGCCAGCAGCTTAGTTCTCGGGACAGGGTGGACCTACAATGAGCAGTTCTTC
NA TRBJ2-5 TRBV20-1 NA CSATGTLRQETQYF TGCAGTGCTACCGGGACTCTAAGACAAGAGACCCAGTACTTC
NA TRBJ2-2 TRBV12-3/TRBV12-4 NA CASSLQKSGELFF TGTGCCAGCAGTTTACAGAAGTCCGGGGAGCTGTTTTTT
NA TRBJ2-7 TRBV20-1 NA CSARTAFSYEQYF TGCAGTGCTAGAACAGCCTTCAGCTACGAGCAGTACTTC
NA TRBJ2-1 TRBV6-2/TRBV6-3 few CASSSARDYNEQFF TGTGCCAGCAGTTCCGCGAGGGACTACAATGAGCAGTTCTTC
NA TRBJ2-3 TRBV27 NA CASSLYPYGARTDTQYF TGTGCCAGCAGTTTATACCCCTACGGGGCCCGCACAGATACGCAGTATTTT
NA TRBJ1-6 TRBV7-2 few CASSQVVSPLHF TGTGCCAGCAGCCAAGTTGTCTCACCCCTCCACTTT
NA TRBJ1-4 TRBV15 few CATSRDKAGPEKLFF TGTGCCACCAGCAGAGATAAGGCAGGCCCTGAAAAACTGTTTTTT
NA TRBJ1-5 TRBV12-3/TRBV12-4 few CASSLAGGGRSNQPQHF TGTGCCAGCAGTTTAGCGGGCGGGGGTAGAAGCAATCAGCCCCAGCATTTT
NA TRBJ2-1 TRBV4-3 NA CASSQGLTGNSYNEQFF TGCGCCAGCAGCCAAGGACTAACAGGCAACTCCTACAATGAGCAGTTCTTC
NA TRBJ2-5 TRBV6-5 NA CASSYSGYPLQETQYF TGTGCCAGCAGTTACTCCGGCTACCCCCTACAAGAGACCCAGTACTTC
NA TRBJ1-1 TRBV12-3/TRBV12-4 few CASTALDRWNTEAFF TGTGCCAGCACCGCCCTCGACAGGTGGAACACTGAAGCTTTCTTT
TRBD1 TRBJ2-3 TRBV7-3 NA CASSTGVGNTDTQYF TGTGCCAGCAGCACAGGGGTCGGGAACACAGATACGCAGTATTTT
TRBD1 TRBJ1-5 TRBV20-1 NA CSAWRRGGQGLGIGNQPQHF TGCAGTGCTTGGCGGAGGGGGGGACAGGGGTTGGGAATAGGCAATCAGCCCCAGCATTTT
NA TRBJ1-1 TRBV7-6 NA CASSLDARMNTEAFF TGTGCCAGCAGCTTAGATGCGAGGATGAACACTGAAGCTTTCTTT
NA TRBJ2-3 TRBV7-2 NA CASSLEEWADTQYF TGTGCCAGCAGCTTAGAAGAGTGGGCAGATACGCAGTATTTT
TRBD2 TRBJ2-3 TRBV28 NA CASSPSGNFVTDTQYF TGTGCCAGCAGCCCCAGCGGGAATTTCGTGACAGATACGCAGTATTTT
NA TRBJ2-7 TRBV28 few CASSVLAGEQYF TGTGCCAGCAGTGTACTGGCTGGCGAGCAGTACTTC
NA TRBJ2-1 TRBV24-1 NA CATSDPTRSMSFEQFF TGTGCCACCAGTGACCCTACTAGAAGTATGTCGTTTGAGCAGTTCTTC
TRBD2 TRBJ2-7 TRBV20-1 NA CSARGASGRNYEQYF TGCAGTGCTAGAGGGGCTAGCGGAAGGAACTACGAGCAGTACTTC
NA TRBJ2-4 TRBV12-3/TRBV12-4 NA CASSLRRDVAKNIQYF TGTGCCAGCAGTTTGAGGCGGGACGTAGCCAAAAACATTCAGTACTTC
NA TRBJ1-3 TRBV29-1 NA CSVLISGNTIYF TGCAGCGTTCTCATCTCTGGAAACACCATATATTTT
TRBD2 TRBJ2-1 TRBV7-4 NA CASRSGLATTYNEQFF TGTGCCAGCAGATCGGGACTAGCGACAACCTACAATGAGCAGTTCTTC
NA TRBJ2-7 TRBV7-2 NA CAGSSGTAREQYF TGTGCCGGCAGCTCAGGGACGGCGCGGGAGCAGTACTTC
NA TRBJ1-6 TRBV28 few CASRPGTAGNSPLHF TGTGCCAGCAGGCCCGGTACAGCCGGTAATTCACCCCTCCACTTT
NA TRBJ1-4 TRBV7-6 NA CASGRGATNEKLFF TGTGCCAGTGGGAGGGGTGCAACTAATGAAAAACTGTTTTTT
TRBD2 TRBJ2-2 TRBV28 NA CASSLWSGLAGVSGELFF TGTGCCAGCAGTTTATGGTCCGGCCTAGCGGGAGTCTCCGGGGAGCTGTTTTTT
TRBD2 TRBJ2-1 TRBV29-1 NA CSVKRTSELAEQFF TGCAGCGTTAAGCGGACTAGCGAATTGGCTGAGCAGTTCTTC
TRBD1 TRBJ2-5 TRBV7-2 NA CASSARQGGTQYF TGTGCCAGCAGCGCACGACAGGGTGGGACCCAGTACTTC
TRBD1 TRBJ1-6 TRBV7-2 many CASSPGQYNSPLHF TGTGCCAGCAGCCCGGGACAGTATAATTCACCCCTCCACTTT
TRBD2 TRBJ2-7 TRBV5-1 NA CASSRTSGFSYEQYF TGCGCCAGCAGCCGGACTAGCGGCTTCTCCTACGAGCAGTACTTC
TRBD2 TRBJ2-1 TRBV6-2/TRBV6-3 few CASTHRLGLAVYNEQFF TGTGCCAGCACACACCGGTTGGGACTAGCAGTATACAATGAGCAGTTCTTC
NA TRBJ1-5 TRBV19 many CASSPQGGSNQPQHF TGTGCCAGCAGTCCCCAGGGCGGTAGCAATCAGCCCCAGCATTTT
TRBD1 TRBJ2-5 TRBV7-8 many CASSPGTGEQETQYF TGTGCCAGCAGCCCAGGGACAGGGGAACAAGAGACCCAGTACTTC
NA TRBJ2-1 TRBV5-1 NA CASSLGSNNEQFF TGCGCCAGCAGCCTAGGGTCGAACAATGAGCAGTTCTTC
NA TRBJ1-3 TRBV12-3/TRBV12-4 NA CASKVAPFLSGNTIYF TGTGCCAGTAAAGTGGCGCCATTCCTCTCTGGAAACACCATATATTTT
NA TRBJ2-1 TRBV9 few CASSPFQGIYNEQFF TGTGCCAGCAGCCCTTTCCAGGGTATTTACAATGAGCAGTTCTTC
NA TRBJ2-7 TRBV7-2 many CASSARGVGPYEQYF TGTGCCAGCAGCGCGAGGGGGGTGGGACCCTACGAGCAGTACTTC
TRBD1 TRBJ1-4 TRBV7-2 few CASSFGQGRGEKLFF TGTGCCAGCAGCTTTGGACAGGGACGGGGTGAAAAACTGTTTTTT
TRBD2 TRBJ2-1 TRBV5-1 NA CASSLAGTSLLNEQFF TGCGCCAGCAGCTTGGCCGGGACTAGTCTCTTAAATGAGCAGTTCTTC
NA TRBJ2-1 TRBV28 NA CASTTGTTPSSYNEQFF TGTGCCAGCACCACAGGAACGACTCCTAGCTCCTACAATGAGCAGTTCTTC
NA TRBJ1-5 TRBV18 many CASSPLRIAGYVNNQPQHF TGTGCCAGCTCACCATTGAGGATTGCGGGGTACGTTAACAATCAGCCCCAGCATTTT
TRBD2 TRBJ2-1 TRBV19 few CASSTGTSVYHEQFF TGTGCCAGTAGCACCGGGACTAGCGTATACCATGAGCAGTTCTTC
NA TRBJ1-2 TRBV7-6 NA CASSPWGEDGYTF TGTGCCAGCAGTCCTTGGGGGGAAGATGGCTACACCTTC
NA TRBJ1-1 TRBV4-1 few CASSHESTGTRGNTEAFF TGCGCCAGCAGCCACGAAAGCACCGGGACCCGGGGGAACACTGAAGCTTTCTTT
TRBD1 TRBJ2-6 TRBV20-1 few CSASRGTGVSGANVLTF TGCAGTGCTAGTCGTGGGACAGGGGTTTCTGGGGCCAACGTCCTGACTTTC
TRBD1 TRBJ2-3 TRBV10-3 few CANGDRESDTQYF TGTGCCAACGGGGACAGGGAATCCGATACGCAGTATTTT
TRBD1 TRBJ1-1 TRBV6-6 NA CASSRDRVVTEAFF TGTGCCAGCAGCCGCGACAGGGTAGTCACTGAAGCTTTCTTT
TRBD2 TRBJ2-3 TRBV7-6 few CASRGTIAGVGKASTDTQYF TGTGCCAGCAGGGGGACGATAGCGGGAGTGGGAAAAGCGAGCACAGATACGCAGTATTTT